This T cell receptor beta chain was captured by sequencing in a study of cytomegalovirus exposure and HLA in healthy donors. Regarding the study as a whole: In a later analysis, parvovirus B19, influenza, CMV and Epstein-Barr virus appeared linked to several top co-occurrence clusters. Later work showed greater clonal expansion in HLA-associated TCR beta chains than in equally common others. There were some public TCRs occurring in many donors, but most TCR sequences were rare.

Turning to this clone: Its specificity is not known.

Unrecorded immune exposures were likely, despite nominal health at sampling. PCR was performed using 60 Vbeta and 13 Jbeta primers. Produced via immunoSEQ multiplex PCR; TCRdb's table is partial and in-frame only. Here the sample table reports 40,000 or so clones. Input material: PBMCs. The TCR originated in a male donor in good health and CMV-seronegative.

CDR3 in amino acids: CASSLGAGETQYF. In DNA, the CDR3 is TGTGCCAGCTCGCTAGGGGCTGGGGAGACCCAGTACTTC. The gene calls are TRBV6-1 and TRBJ2-5, with D possibly TRBD1 on 5 matching bases. Trimming cost V 8 bases and J 5 bases, with 15 bases left between them. Germline V gives CDR1 MNHNS, CDR2 SASEGT. The CDR3 has 13 amino acids.